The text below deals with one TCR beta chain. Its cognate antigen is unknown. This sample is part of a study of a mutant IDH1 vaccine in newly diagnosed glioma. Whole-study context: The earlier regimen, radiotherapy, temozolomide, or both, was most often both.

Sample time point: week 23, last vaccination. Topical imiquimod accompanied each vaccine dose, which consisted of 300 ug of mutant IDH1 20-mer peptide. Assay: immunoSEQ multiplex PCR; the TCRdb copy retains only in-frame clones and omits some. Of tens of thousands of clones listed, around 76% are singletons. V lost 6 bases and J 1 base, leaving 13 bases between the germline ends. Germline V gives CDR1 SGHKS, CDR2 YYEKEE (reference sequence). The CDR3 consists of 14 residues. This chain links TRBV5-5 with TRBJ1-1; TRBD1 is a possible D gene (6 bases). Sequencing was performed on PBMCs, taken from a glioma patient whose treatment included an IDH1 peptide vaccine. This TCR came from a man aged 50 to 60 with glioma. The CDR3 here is CASIQRGGNTEAFF. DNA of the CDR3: TGTGCCAGCATCCAGAGGGGGGGGAACACTGAAGCTTTCTTT. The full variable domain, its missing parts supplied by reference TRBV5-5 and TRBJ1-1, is DAGVTQSPTHLIKTRGQQVTLRCSPISGHKSVSWYQQVLGQGPQFIFQYYEKEERGRGNFPDRFSARQFPNYSSELNVNALLLGDSALYLCASIQRGGNTEAFFGQGTRLTVV.